This T cell receptor beta chain came from a study of blood T cell repertoires in COVID-19. Using immunoSEQ multiplex PCR, the repertoire was profiled, and TCRdb retains in-frame clones only, with some absent. Of fewer than 70,000 clones in the sample, around 87% were seen once. The germline V and J ends were trimmed by 3 bases and 3 bases, with 14 bases remaining between them. The CDR3 length is 15 residues. From germline, CDR1 is LGHNA and CDR2 YSLEER. This clone was seen a handful of times. Sequencing used peripheral blood. The rearrangement links TRBV4-3 to TRBJ1-1; tentative D call: TRBD1 (6 bases). The sequence came from a man in his fifties with acute or convalescent COVID-19. The CDR3 is CASSHLDGQYTEAFF. CDR3 DNA sequence: TGCGCCAGCAGCCACCTGGACGGACAGTACACTGAAGCTTTCTTT.